The rows below give T cell receptor beta chains drawn from one sample of a study of cytomegalovirus exposure and HLA in healthy donors. Sequencing used immunoSEQ multiplex PCR; TCRdb keeps in-frame clones, though not all of them. The sample shows 150,000 to 200,000 clones, about 79% of them seen only once. Sequenced material: PBMCs. These TCRs come from a woman between 45 and 65 years old in good health and CMV-seronegative. Each CDR3 is given with its conserved first and last residue. D genes are given only for firm matches.

v_call,j_call,d_call,cdr3_aa
TRBV7-6,TRBJ2-3,TRBD2,CASSLGRGGGITDTQYF
TRBV7-9,TRBJ2-1,TRBD2,CSSSRNPLAAYNEQFF
TRBV4-3,TRBJ2-1,TRBD2,CASSQDTSGSYNEQFF
TRBV19,TRBJ2-2,TRBD2,CASSISGRAPGTGELFF
TRBV6-5,TRBJ2-7,TRBD1,CASSYRGHDEQYF
TRBV19,TRBJ2-7,TRBD1,CASSITGAGEQYF
TRBV5-1,TRBJ2-6,-,CASSPPTGAGANVLTF
TRBV9,TRBJ2-2,TRBD2,CASSQGAGLASNTGELFF
TRBV10-1,TRBJ2-1,-,CASSEGYSSYNEQFF
TRBV10-2,TRBJ1-5,-,CASREVNQPQHF
TRBV4-3,TRBJ1-1,-,CASSQVQGKSEAFF
TRBV29-1,TRBJ1-4,-,CSVVGAGNEKLFF
TRBV9,TRBJ2-3,-,CASSVENGPWDTQYF